Detailed here is one T cell receptor beta chain. Its antigen specificity is not known. One base away there is no much larger clone; base qualities are not given. Looking up the germline V gene yields CDR1 SQVTM and CDR2 ANQGSEA. Reading from cysteine to phenylalanine, the CDR3 counts 11 amino acids. Kept here is only the CDR3 DNA, which spans 33 bases and is read in frame from base 1. A distance of 11 bases separates the germline ends of V and J, which lose 4 bases and 8 bases respectively. This specimen comes from a study of T-cell memory formation after mild COVID-19 listed by TCRdb under 2021. Looking at the study overall: TCR sequence clusters from the two donors were found to be largely donor specific. In a couple of donors, T-cell clones that expanded and contracted after mild COVID-19 were tracked by sequencing TCRalpha and TCRbeta repertoires over time. Two young, previously healthy adult volunteers made up the cohort, one male and one female.

Ficoll-Paque density gradient centrifugation was the method used to isolate PBMCs. These reads were obtained on an Illumina NovaSeq 6000. Using 5'RACE with constant-segment primers, TCRalpha and TCRbeta cDNA libraries were constructed, with sample barcodes and unique molecular identifiers added in the process. RNA was extracted from every sample with Trizol reagent. Amplification of the libraries took two PCR steps, and the second step added a second sample barcode plus Illumina TruSeq adapters. The libraries were sequenced on an Illumina NovaSeq using 2 x 150 bp paired-end reads. Under the source paper's analysis protocol: Demultiplexing of reads and collapsing into UMI-guided consensus sequences were performed with migec v1.2.7. Using mixcr v2.1.11, UMI consensuses were aligned to TRA and TRB V and J templates and then assembled into clonotypes. Clonotypes were classified as expanded or contracted when called significant by both edgeR and NoisET, with noise models trained on biological replicates. For edgeR calls, a false discovery rate-adjusted p below 0.01 and a log2 fold-change threshold of 1 were applied. As an exploratory analysis of dynamics, max-normalized trajectories of the 1000 most abundant clonotypes were examined by PCA with hierarchical clustering. Separately sequenced CD4+ and CD8+ repertoires were used to assign the CD4 or CD8 phenotype of responding clones. The raw public data were reprocessed by TCRdb itself: fastp quality trimming at Q25, MiXCR clonotype calling, in-frame beta chains only. Rows are unified per CDR3 protein, each entry keeping the most common DNA and genes. TCRdb, not the original authors, processed these V and J calls. For this sample the table gives approximately 580,000 distinct CDR3 sequences, of which about a fifth were detected only once. The top ten clonotypes cover approximately 13% of the sample.

Overall study outcomes, separate from this receptor: Contracting CD4+ clones were found mainly in CM and EM memory subsets, while CD8+ clones were enriched in EMRA. Only a couple of mild cases were covered by the study, and larger cohorts that include severe cases with pre-infection samples were considered necessary. Clones that contracted from day 15 to 85 showed balanced CD4/CD8 phenotypes, whereas a second wave of clones that expanded from day 15 to 37 leaned towards CD4+. The detection of some responding clones in pre-infection memory suggests that pre-existing cross-reactive memory T cells joined the SARS-CoV-2 response. Whether the second-wave clones peaking on day 37 were SARS-CoV-2 specific was not confirmed.

This TCR was sampled from an adult woman who had mild COVID-19 (a few samples of this study predate the infection). The sample titles of this study are shuffled in the database, so cell type and time point are left out; the donor was told from shared clones. The specimen sequenced was PBMCs or a T cell subset sorted from them (not recorded which). Rearrangement joined TRBV29-1 to TRBJ1-1; the best D guess is TRBD1, with 5 bases matching. The bases read TGCAGCGTTGGTCATGGACACGAAGCTTTCTTT. This sequence encodes CSVGHGHEAFF.